This TCR beta chain is from a study of blood T cell repertoires in COVID-19. Germline assignment: CDR1 SGHRS and CDR2 YFSETQ. This CDR3 spans 13 amino acids. The ends lost 6 bases at V and 3 bases at J; junction bases unmatched: 3. Sequenced by immunoSEQ multiplex PCR; TCRdb stores in-frame clones only, minus some. The table shows 250,000 to 350,000 clones, with around 90% occurring only once. Material: peripheral blood. The clonotype originates from a man aged 18 to 30 with active or convalescent COVID-19. The J gene is TRBJ2-1, the V gene TRBV5-1; 7 bases are a match to TRBD2. CDR3 nucleotides: TGCGCCAGCACCTTAGCGGGCTACAATGAGCAGTTCTTC. It codes for CASTLAGYNEQFF.